Presented here are 22 T cell receptor beta chains from one specimen sequenced in a study of molecular identifiers for immune sequencing clone quantification. MiXCR, run by TCRdb on the PCR reads, gives a single entry per CDR3 protein. This table has roughly 100,000 distinct CDR3 sequences, under 40% appearing once. What was sequenced was naive CD8+ T cells from blood, with Jurkat cell RNA spiked in. Indicated subset: FACS-sorted CD8+CD4-CCR7+CD45RA+ naive T cells. Receptor source: a human donor in good health. Some libraries in this study had Jurkat cell RNA spiked in.

This clonotype was observed many times. The chain has TRBV7-2 and TRBJ2-3, with D possibly TRBD2 on 5 matching bases. Germline assignment: CDR1 SGHTA and CDR2 FQGNSA. Trimming took off 6 bases at V and 1 base at J, with 14 bases between the two ends. The CDR3 consists of 15 residues. CDR3 region: CASRMGVFGTDTQYF. The CDR3 nucleotides are TGTGCCAGCAGAATGGGAGTATTTGGCACAGATACGCAGTATTTT.

This clonotype was counted only a few times. The chain joins TRBV29-1 to TRBJ2-7; tentative D call: TRBD1 (6 bases). Trimming removed 6 bases at V and 3 bases at J, with 18 bases between. The V gene's germline CDR1 is SQVTM and CDR2 ANQGSEA. This CDR3 has 14 amino acids. The CDR3 loop reads CSVVPGPQGYEQYF. DNA of the CDR3: TGCAGCGTCGTACCGGGACCACAGGGCTACGAGCAGTACTTC.

This clonotype has more than one count but fewer than ten. The genes are TRBV10-2 and TRBJ2-1; 7 bases align to TRBD1. The V segment lost 1 base and the J segment 4 bases; nucleotides outside the gene matches: 4. CDR3 length equals 15 residues. Looked up from germline, CDR1 is WSHSY and CDR2 is SAAADI. The CDR3 is CASSEFRGSYNEQFF. The DNA of the CDR3 is TGCGCCAGCAGTGAGTTCAGGGGGTCTTACAATGAGCAGTTCTTC.

This clonotype was counted a single time. The chain carries TRBV5-6 and TRBJ1-5; D remains ambiguous. CDR1 and CDR2 from the germline V gene are SGHDT and YYEEEE. Trimming took 7 bases from V and 2 from J, leaving 13 bases between them. The CDR3 consists of 14 residues. CDR3 protein: CASCSGWGNQPQHF. The DNA of the CDR3 is TGTGCCAGCTGCTCCGGTTGGGGCAATCAGCCCCAGCATTTT.

This clonotype showed up just a few times. V and J are TRBV4-2 and TRBJ2-7, with D hard to call. CDR3 size: 16 residues. CDR1 and CDR2 (germline): LGHNA, YNFKEQ. Trimming stripped 0 bases from V and 2 bases from J, with 14 bases between. Written as DNA, the CDR3 is TGTGCCAGCAGCCAAGAAGCTTCTGGACCCACCTACGAGCAGTACTTC. Protein: CASSQEASGPTYEQYF.

This clonotype was counted many times. The junction shows a germline mismatch at one end, possibly a read error. The chain couples TRBV7-6 to TRBJ2-3; D call uncertain. The CDR3 contains 14 residues. In germline, CDR1 is SGHVS, CDR2 FNYEAQ. The CDR3 DNA reads TGTGCCAGCAGCTTAGCGCTGGGCACAGACACGCAGTATTTT. Protein: CASSLALGTDTQYF.

In this sample, this clonotype turned up many times. The chain employs TRBV29-1 and TRBJ2-3, with TRBD2 identical over 9 bases. The CDR3 covers 13 residues. Unmatched junction bases numbered 6, after V lost 6 bases and J lost 5 bases. Germline V gene data show CDR1 as SQVTM and CDR2 as ANQGSEA. The CDR3 here is CSVFSGSLDTQYF. The CDR3 region has the DNA TGCAGCGTATTTAGCGGGAGTTTAGATACGCAGTATTTT.

The table lists this clonotype with a few counts. The gene calls are TRBV6-5 and TRBJ2-7; D not certain. The germline V gene encodes CDR1 MNHEY and CDR2 SVGAGI. The length of the CDR3 is 14 residues. Trimming cost V 6 bases and J 2 bases, with 14 bases left between them. As DNA, the CDR3 is TGTGCCAGCAGCCCCGGTAGTAGGACCTACGAGCAGTACTTC. Its translation: CASSPGSRTYEQYF.

This clonotype was counted between two and nine times. The chain uses TRBV6-2 or TRBV6-3 and TRBJ2-3; 9 nucleotides line up with TRBD2. The trim removed 8 bases at V and 5 bases at J, leaving 8 bases unmatched. Germline-derived CDR1 and CDR2 are MNHEY and SVGEGT. The CDR3 runs 14 residues. The CDR3 DNA is TGTGCCAGCGGTAGCGGGAGTATAGGAGATACGCAGTATTTT. Its protein is CASGSGSIGDTQYF.

The V gene is TRBV3-1, the J gene TRBJ2-7, with D uncertain. The germline V gene encodes CDR1 LGHDT and CDR2 YNNKEL (reference sequence). This CDR3 contains 15 residues. Trimming cost V 1 base and J 0 bases, with 10 bases left between them. CDR3 loop: CASSQGPSPSYEQYF. The CDR3 DNA reads TGTGCCAGCAGCCAAGGTCCCTCCCCCTCCTACGAGCAGTACTTC.

This clonotype was seen at least ten times. The V call is TRBV28, the J call TRBJ2-7; tentative D call: TRBD2 (5 bases). V was pared by 7 bases and J by 3 bases, with 13 bases between. In germline, CDR1 is MDHEN, CDR2 SYDVKM. The CDR3 is 13 amino acids. In DNA form, the CDR3 reads TGTGCCAGCATGGTTAGCGACCGCTACGAGCAGTACTTC. This translates into CASMVSDRYEQYF.

On this clonotype: The junction differs from germline at one of its ends, possibly a read error. The CDR3 protein is CASSYEGWDTVAFF. CDR3 coding DNA: TGTGCCAGCAGTTACGAGGGTTGGGACACTGTAGCTTTCTTT. This chain links TRBV6-2 or TRBV6-3 with TRBJ1-1, with D perhaps TRBD1 (6 bases). The CDR3 runs 14 residues. Germline-derived CDR1 and CDR2 are MNHEY and SVGEGT.

As concerns this clonotype: This may stem from a read error, because a much larger clone lies one nucleotide away. This chain's CDR3 is CASTDLLRIYEQYF. The CDR3 DNA follows: TGTGCCAGCACCGATTTACTAAGAATATACGAGCAGTACTTC. The gene calls are TRBV11-2 and TRBJ2-7, with D unclear. V was pared by 7 bases and J by 4 bases, with 17 bases between. Germline values: CDR1 SGHAT, CDR2 FQNNGV. The CDR3 spans 14 residues.

This chain links TRBV20-1 with TRBJ1-6; a possible D gene is TRBD1 (6 bases). The CDR3 runs to 16 residues. V was cut by 2 bases and J by 2 bases, with 13 bases left in between. CDR1 is DFQATT, CDR2 SNEGSKA, per germline (reference sequence). CDR3 in DNA: TGCAGTGCTAGAATAGGGGGGGTAGCCTATAATTCACCCCTCCACTTT. Its protein is CSARIGGVAYNSPLHF.

This clonotype was seen many times. This rearrangement joins TRBV7-2 to TRBJ2-2, with no clear D. The CDR3 contains 13 residues. CDR1 and CDR2 (germline): SGHTA, FQGNSA. V was trimmed by 1 base and J by 6 bases, leaving 6 bases between them. CDR3 in amino acids: CASSLGSAGELFF. As DNA, the CDR3 is TGTGCCAGCAGCTTAGGAAGTGCCGGGGAGCTGTTTTTT.

This chain joins TRBV7-9 and TRBJ2-1; D is unresolved. Germline CDR1 and CDR2: SEHNR and FQNEAQ (reference sequence). V lost 1 base and J lost 5, with 12 bases in between. There are 15 residues in the CDR3. DNA for the CDR3: TGTGCCAGCAGCTTAGTAGGCGGACGGAACAATGAGCAGTTCTTC. Translated, it gives CASSLVGGRNNEQFF.

Only a few counts were recorded for this clonotype. The chain couples TRBV4-3 to TRBJ2-7; 9 nucleotides match TRBD2. CDR1 LGHNA and CDR2 YSLEER come from the germline V gene. The trim removed 0 bases at V and 3 bases at J, leaving 12 bases unmatched. This CDR3 spans 18 amino acids. The CDR3 protein is CASSQERKRTSGYYEQYF. CDR3 sequence (DNA): TGCGCCAGCAGCCAAGAGAGGAAAAGAACTAGCGGGTACTACGAGCAGTACTTC.

Concerning this clonotype: This may come from a read error, since a much larger clone is one base off. CDR3 loop: CAGSLAGSHQPQHF. Written as DNA, the CDR3 is TGTGCCGGCAGCTTAGCAGGGTCTCATCAGCCCCAGCATTTT. The chain has TRBV7-9 and TRBJ1-5, with D possibly TRBD1 on 5 matching bases. This CDR3 region has 14 residues. Germline values: CDR1 SEHNR, CDR2 FQNEAQ (reference sequence).

Concerning this clonotype itself: A read error may explain this, as a much larger clone is one base away. The rearrangement links TRBV7-9 to TRBJ2-2; D possibly corresponds to TRBD1 (6 bases). The germline V gene encodes CDR1 SEHNR and CDR2 FQNEAQ (reference sequence). CDR3 length equals 12 residues. V lost 10 bases and J lost 4, with 10 bases in between. The CDR3 DNA reads TGTGCCAAGGGACATGGCACCGGGGAGCTGTTTTTT. This encodes CAKGHGTGELFF.

This clonotype showed up just a few times. The gene calls are TRBV20-1 and TRBJ2-4; D remains unclear. V lost 6 bases and J lost 7, with 22 bases in between. CDR1 and CDR2 (germline): DFQATT, SNEGSKA (reference sequence). This CDR3 comprises 15 residues. The CDR3 protein is CSAPMVWPRRNIQYF. The CDR3 DNA reads TGCAGTGCCCCCATGGTTTGGCCCCGTCGCAACATTCAGTACTTC.

The rearrangement links TRBV4-3 to TRBJ2-5; 9 bases align to TRBD2. V lost 0 bases to trimming and J lost 4 bases; unmatched junction nucleotides: 6. CDR1 is LGHNA and CDR2 is YSLEER in the germline V gene. The CDR3 totals 16 residues. CDR3 sequence: CASSQDSGRGGETQYF. The CDR3 coding sequence is TGCGCCAGCAGCCAAGATTCGGGGCGGGGGGGAGAGACCCAGTACTTC.

Note on this clonotype: A read error is possible here, since a much larger clone lies one base away. This chain connects TRBV20-1 to TRBJ2-3; D is ambiguous. The CDR3 runs 11 residues. Germline V lookup: CDR1 DFQATT, CDR2 SNEGSKA (reference sequence). CDR3 DNA sequence: TGCAGTGCTGCAGGAGTAGATACGCTGTATTTT. This codes for CSAAGVDTLYF.